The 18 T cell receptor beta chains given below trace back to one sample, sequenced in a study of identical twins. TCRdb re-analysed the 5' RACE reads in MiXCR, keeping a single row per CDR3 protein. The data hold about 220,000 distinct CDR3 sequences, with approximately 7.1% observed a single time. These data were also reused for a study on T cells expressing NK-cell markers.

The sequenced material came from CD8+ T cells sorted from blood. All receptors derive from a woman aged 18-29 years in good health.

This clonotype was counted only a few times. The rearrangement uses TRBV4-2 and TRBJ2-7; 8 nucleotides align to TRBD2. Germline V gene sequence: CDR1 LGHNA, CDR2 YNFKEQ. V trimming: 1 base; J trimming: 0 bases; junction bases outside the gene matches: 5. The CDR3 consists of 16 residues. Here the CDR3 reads CASSQVSGGPSYEQYF. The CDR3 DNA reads TGTGCCAGCAGCCAAGTGAGCGGGGGACCCTCCTACGAGCAGTACTTC.

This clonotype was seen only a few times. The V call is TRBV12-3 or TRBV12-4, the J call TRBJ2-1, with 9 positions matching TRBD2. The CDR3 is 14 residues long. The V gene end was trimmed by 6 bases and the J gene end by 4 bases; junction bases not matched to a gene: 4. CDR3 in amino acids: CASRWTSAYNEQFF. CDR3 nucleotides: TGTGCCAGCAGGTGGACTAGCGCTTACAATGAGCAGTTCTTC.

The chain's CDR3 is CASSKTKDRGYTDTQYF. For the CDR3, the DNA is TGCGCCAGCAGCAAAACAAAGGACAGGGGATACACAGATACGCAGTATTTT. The rearrangement uses TRBV4-1 and TRBJ2-3, with 9 bases that match TRBD1. There are 17 residues in the CDR3. Germline V gives CDR1 MGHRA, CDR2 YSYEKL. V was clipped by 5 bases and J by 2 bases; unmatched bases: 11.

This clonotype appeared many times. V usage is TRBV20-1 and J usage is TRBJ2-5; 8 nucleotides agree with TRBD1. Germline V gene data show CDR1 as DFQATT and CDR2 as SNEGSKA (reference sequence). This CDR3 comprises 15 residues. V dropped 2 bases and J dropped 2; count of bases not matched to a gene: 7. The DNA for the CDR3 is TGCAGTGCTAGAAAGGACAGGGAGTCACAAGAGACCCAGTACTTC. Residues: CSARKDRESQETQYF.

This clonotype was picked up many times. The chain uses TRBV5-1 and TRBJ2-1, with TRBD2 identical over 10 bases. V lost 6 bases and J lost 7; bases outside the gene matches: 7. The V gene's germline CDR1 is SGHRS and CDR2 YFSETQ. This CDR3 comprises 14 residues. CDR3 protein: CASKTSGVPNEQFF. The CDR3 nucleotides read TGCGCCAGCAAAACTAGCGGGGTTCCGAATGAGCAGTTCTTC.

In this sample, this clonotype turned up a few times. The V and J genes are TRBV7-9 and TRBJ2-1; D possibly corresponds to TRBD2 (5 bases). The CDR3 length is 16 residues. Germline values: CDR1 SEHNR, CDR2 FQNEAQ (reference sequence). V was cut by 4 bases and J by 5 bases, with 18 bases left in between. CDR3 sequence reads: CASSSLGPRGNNEQFF. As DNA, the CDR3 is TGTGCCAGCAGCTCCCTGGGCCCGCGAGGGAACAATGAGCAGTTCTTC.

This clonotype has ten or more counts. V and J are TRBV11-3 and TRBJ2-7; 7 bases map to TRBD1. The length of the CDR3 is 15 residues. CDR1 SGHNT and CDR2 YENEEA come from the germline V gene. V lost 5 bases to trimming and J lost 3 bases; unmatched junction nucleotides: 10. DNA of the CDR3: TGTGCCAGCAGCCCGTACGGGACAGACTTCTACGAGCAGTACTTC. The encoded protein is CASSPYGTDFYEQYF.

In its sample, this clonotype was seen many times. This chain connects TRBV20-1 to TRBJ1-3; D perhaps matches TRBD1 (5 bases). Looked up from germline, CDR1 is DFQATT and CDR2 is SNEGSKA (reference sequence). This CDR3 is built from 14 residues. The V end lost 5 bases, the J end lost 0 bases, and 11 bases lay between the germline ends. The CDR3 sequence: CSAGAFLSGNTIYF. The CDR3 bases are TGCAGTGCTGGGGCCTTTCTCTCTGGAAACACCATATATTTT.

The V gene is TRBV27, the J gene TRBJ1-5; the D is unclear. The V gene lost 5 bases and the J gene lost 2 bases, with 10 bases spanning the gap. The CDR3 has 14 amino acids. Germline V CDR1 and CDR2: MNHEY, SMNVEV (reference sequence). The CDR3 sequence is CASSAGIGNQPQHF. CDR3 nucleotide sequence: TGTGCCAGCAGTGCTGGGATTGGCAATCAGCCCCAGCATTTT.

Written as DNA, the CDR3 is TGTGCCAGCAGCCCCGAGGCCTATGGCTACACCTTC. Protein sequence: CASSPEAYGYTF. The rearrangement links TRBV5-5 to TRBJ1-2; D is uncertain. The CDR3 is made up of 12 amino acids. Germline CDR1 and CDR2: SGHKS and YYEKEE (reference sequence). V dropped 4 bases and J dropped 4 bases, with 8 bases sitting between them. Filled out from reference TRBV5-5 and TRBJ1-2, the complete variable domain reads DAGVTQSPTHLIKTRGQQVTLRCSPISGHKSVSWYQQVLGQGPQFIFQYYEKEERGRGNFPDRFSARQFPNYSSELNVNALLLGDSALYLCASSPEAYGYTFGSGTRLTVV.

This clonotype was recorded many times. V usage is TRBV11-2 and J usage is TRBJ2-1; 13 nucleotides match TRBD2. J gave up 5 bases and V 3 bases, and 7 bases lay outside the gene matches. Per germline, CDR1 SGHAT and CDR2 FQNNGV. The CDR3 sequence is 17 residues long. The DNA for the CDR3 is TGTGCCAGCAGCTTCCAGGGACTAGCGGGGATACACAATGAGCAGTTCTTC. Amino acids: CASSFQGLAGIHNEQFF.

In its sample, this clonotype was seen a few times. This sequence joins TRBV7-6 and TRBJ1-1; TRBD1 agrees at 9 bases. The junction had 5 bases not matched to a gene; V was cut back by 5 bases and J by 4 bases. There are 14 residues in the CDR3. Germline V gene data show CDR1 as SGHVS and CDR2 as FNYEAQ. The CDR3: CASSVDRGGTEAFF. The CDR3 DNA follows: TGTGCCAGCAGCGTGGACAGGGGAGGCACTGAAGCTTTCTTT.

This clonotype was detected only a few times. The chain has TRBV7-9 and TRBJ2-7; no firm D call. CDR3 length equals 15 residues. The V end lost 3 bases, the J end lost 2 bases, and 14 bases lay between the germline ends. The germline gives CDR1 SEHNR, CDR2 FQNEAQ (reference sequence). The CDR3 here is CASSFGDFLTYEQYF. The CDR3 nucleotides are TGTGCCAGCAGCTTCGGCGACTTTTTAACCTACGAGCAGTACTTC.

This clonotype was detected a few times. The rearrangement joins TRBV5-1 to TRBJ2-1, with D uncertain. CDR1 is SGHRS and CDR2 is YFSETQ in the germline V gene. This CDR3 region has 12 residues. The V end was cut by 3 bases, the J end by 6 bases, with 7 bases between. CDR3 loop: CASSSMSNEQFF. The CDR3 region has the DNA TGCGCCAGCAGCTCCATGAGCAATGAGCAGTTCTTC.

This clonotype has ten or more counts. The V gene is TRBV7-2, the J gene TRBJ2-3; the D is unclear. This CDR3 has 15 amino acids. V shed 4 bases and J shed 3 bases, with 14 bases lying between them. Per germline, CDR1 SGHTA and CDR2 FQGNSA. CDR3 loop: CASSSRGRPTDTQYF. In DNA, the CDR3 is TGTGCCAGCAGCTCGAGAGGAAGACCTACAGATACGCAGTATTTT.

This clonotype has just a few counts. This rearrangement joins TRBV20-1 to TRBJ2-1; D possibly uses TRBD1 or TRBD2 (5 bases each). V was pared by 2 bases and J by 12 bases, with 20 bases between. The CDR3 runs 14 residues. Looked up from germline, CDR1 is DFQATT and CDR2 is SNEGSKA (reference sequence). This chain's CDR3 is CSARLPGARIRQFF. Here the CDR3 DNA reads TGCAGTGCTAGACTCCCCGGGGCCCGGATTAGGCAGTTCTTC.

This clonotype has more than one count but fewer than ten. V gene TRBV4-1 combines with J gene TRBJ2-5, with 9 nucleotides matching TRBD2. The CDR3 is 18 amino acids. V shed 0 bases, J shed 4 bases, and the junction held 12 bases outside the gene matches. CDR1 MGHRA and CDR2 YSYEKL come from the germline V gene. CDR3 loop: CASSQDPGGRGIGETQYF. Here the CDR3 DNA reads TGCGCCAGCAGCCAAGATCCGGGCGGGAGGGGAATCGGAGAGACCCAGTACTTC.

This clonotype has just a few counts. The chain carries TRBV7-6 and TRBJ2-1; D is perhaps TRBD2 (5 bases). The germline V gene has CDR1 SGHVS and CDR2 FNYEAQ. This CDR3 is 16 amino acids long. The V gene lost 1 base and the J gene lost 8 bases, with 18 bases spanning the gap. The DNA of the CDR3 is TGTGCCAGCAGCTTAGGGGAGCCGACCTCCGGGTATGAGCAGTTCTTC. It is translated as CASSLGEPTSGYEQFF.